This TCR beta chain was observed in a study of CD8 T cells in Susac syndrome. Looking at the study overall: When blood was drawn, patients with Susac syndrome were on intravenous immunoglobulin alone, on corticosteroids, or therapy-naive.

Patients with Susac syndrome met diagnostic criteria that were recently defined for definite or probable disease. A quantity of about 0.5 to 1 ug RNA underwent reverse transcription using random hexamers. One entry per CDR3 protein results from TCRdb running MiXCR on the immunoSEQ multiplex PCR reads. The data show 100,000 or so distinct CDR3 sequences, with 85% to 95% seen just once and about 0.3% held by the top ten. This clonotype turned up a few times. The CDR3 is 13 residues long. Germline CDR1 SGHNT, CDR2 YENEEA. The V and J ends lost 0 bases and 7 bases respectively, with 7 bases between them. The sequencing sample was made of CD4+ T cells from PBMCs. The TCR originated in a human donor with Susac syndrome. This chain joins TRBV11-3 and TRBJ1-5; D remains ambiguous. The CDR3 reads CASSLELGQPQHF. CDR3 nucleotide sequence: TGTGCCAGCAGCTTAGAGCTAGGACAGCCCCAGCATTTT.